One and the same sample provided the 20 T cell receptor beta chains below, sequenced in a study of T cells after yellow fever vaccination. Using its own MiXCR run on the 5' RACE reads, TCRdb lists one record per CDR3 protein. The sample has some 420,000 distinct CDR3 sequences; around 20% are singletons. Sample: PBMCs, taken before the yellow fever booster vaccination. All receptors come from a young man who received the YFV17D yellow fever vaccine.

The chain has TRBV12-3 or TRBV12-4 and TRBJ2-7; 7 bases agree with TRBD1. CDR3 length equals 14 residues. Germline trimming cut 7 bases from V and 6 bases from J; bases unmatched to any gene: 12. This CDR3 reads CASTKTGPTGEQYF. DNA of the CDR3: TGTGCCAGCACCAAGACAGGGCCTACGGGCGAGCAGTACTTC.

At least ten counts were recorded for this clonotype. The rearrangement joins TRBV19 to TRBJ2-1; TRBD2 aligns across 7 bases. Trimming removed 10 bases from V and 0 bases from J; junction bases left unmatched: 9. The germline CDR1 and CDR2 sequences are LNHDA and SQIVND (reference sequence). The CDR3 length is 15 residues. In nucleotides, the CDR3 is TGTGCCACTGAGGCGGGGGTTAGCTCCTACAATGAGCAGTTCTTC. Translation: CATEAGVSSYNEQFF.

This chain links TRBV28 with TRBJ2-1; D unclear. Between the trimmed V and J ends, which lost 3 bases and 4 bases, there was a span of 4 bases. This CDR3 has 12 residues. Germline loops: CDR1 MDHEN, CDR2 SYDVKM. CDR3 coding DNA: TGTGCCAGCAGTTTTACGTACAATGAGCAGTTCTTC. It is translated as CASSFTYNEQFF.

This chain uses TRBV5-1 with TRBJ1-1; D is unclear. This CDR3 has 13 residues. Germline lookup yields CDR1 SGHRS and CDR2 YFSETQ. Trimming removed 4 bases at V and 0 bases at J, with 7 bases between. CDR3 sequence reads: CASSIGLNTEAFF. CDR3 DNA: TGCGCCAGCAGCATCGGGTTGAACACTGAAGCTTTCTTT.

The chain employs TRBV6-1 and TRBJ2-3; 12 bases match TRBD2. J gave up 4 bases and V 7 bases, and 12 bases lay outside the gene matches. CDR1 and CDR2 (germline): MNHNS, SASEGT. The CDR3 sequence is 17 residues long. The CDR3 DNA reads as TGTGCCAGCACTACTAGCGGGGGGCTAAGCAGCGCAGATACGCAGTATTTT. Encoded protein: CASTTSGGLSSADTQYF.

The chain has TRBV7-6 and TRBJ2-7, with 9 bases that match TRBD1. The germline V gene encodes CDR1 SGHVS and CDR2 FNYEAQ. The CDR3 length is 15 residues. Germline trimming cut 5 bases from V and 5 bases from J; bases unmatched to any gene: 10. For the CDR3, the DNA is TGTGCCAGCAGCCCTCGTCGGGACAGGGTGAACGAGCAGTACGTC. It codes for CASSPRRDRVNEQYV.

This clonotype came up a few times. This chain links TRBV6-5 with TRBJ2-7; 13 bases are a match to TRBD2. Trimming at V came to 0 bases and at J to 3 bases, leaving 2 bases not matched to a gene. The V gene's germline CDR1 is MNHEY and CDR2 SVGAGI. The CDR3 is 16 residues long. The CDR3 sequence: CASSYSGLAGDYEQYF. The CDR3 nucleotides read TGTGCCAGCAGTTACTCTGGACTAGCGGGGGACTACGAGCAGTACTTC.

V usage is TRBV6-5 and J usage is TRBJ1-2; D unclear. Germline V gene data show CDR1 as MNHEY and CDR2 as SVGAGI. Trimming stripped 4 bases from V and 8 bases from J, with 20 bases between. This CDR3 has 15 amino acids. CDR3 DNA: TGTGCCAGCAGTTCGGAGGCTGATGGTTTGCGGGGCTACACCTTC. Its translation: CASSSEADGLRGYTF.

This clonotype was counted only a few times. This sequence joins TRBV20-1 and TRBJ2-3; no clear D. CDR3 size: 16 residues. Germline V gene data show CDR1 as DFQATT and CDR2 as SNEGSKA (reference sequence). Trimming left V 3 bases short and J 0 bases short, with 16 bases between. Written as DNA, the CDR3 is TGCAGTGCTAGTTATTCTGGGGTTATTAGCACAGATACGCAGTATTTT. Translated: CSASYSGVISTDTQYF.

This rearrangement joins TRBV6-6 to TRBJ1-2, with TRBD1 identical over 8 bases. J gave up 6 bases and V 0 bases, and 6 bases lay outside the gene matches. Germline assignment: CDR1 MNHNY and CDR2 SVGAGI (reference sequence). The CDR3 extends over 15 amino acids. CDR3: CASSYSRQGWNGYTF. The CDR3 DNA is TGTGCCAGCAGTTACTCGAGACAGGGGTGGAATGGCTACACCTTC.

CDR3 loop: CASSLGWGGGELFF. The CDR3 nucleotides are TGTGCCAGCAGCTTGGGATGGGGTGGCGGGGAGCTGTTTTTT. This sequence joins TRBV5-6 and TRBJ2-2, with D uncertain. The V end lost 0 bases, the J end lost 7 bases, and 10 bases lay between the germline ends. Germline-derived CDR1 and CDR2 are SGHDT and YYEEEE. This CDR3 spans 14 amino acids.

The CDR3 is CASSYSGQGYEQYF. In DNA, the CDR3 is TGTGCCAGCAGTTACTCGGGACAGGGGTACGAGCAGTACTTC. This sequence joins TRBV6-6 and TRBJ2-7, with TRBD1 identical over 10 bases. V trimming: 0 bases; J trimming: 4 bases; junction bases outside the gene matches: 0. Germline CDR1 reads MNHNY; CDR2 reads SVGAGI (reference sequence). The CDR3 covers 14 residues.

The V call is TRBV2, the J call TRBJ1-1; D not resolved. This CDR3 contains 13 residues. Trimming left V 6 bases short and J 1 base short, with 9 bases between. Germline V CDR1 and CDR2: SNHLY, FYNNEI. The CDR3 region is CASSPRWNTEAFF. CDR3 bases: TGTGCCAGCAGCCCCCGATGGAACACTGAAGCTTTCTTT.

This clonotype showed up just a few times. This rearrangement joins TRBV4-2 to TRBJ2-1; D is unresolved. The CDR3 runs 16 residues. The germline gives CDR1 LGHNA, CDR2 YNFKEQ. V lost 0 bases, J lost 8 bases, and 17 bases lay in between. CDR3 nucleotide sequence: TGTGCCAGCAGCCAAGATCTCCCGACCCCCCAGGATGAGCAGTTCTTC. The encoded protein is CASSQDLPTPQDEQFF.

This clonotype came up a few times. The chain is built from TRBV6-4 and TRBJ1-1, with D uncertain. Germline V CDR1 and CDR2: MRHNA, SNTAGT. The CDR3 is 15 residues long. Trimming removed 0 bases from V and 7 bases from J, with 15 bases in between. Here the CDR3 reads CASSDSIERVGEAFF. In nucleotides, the CDR3 is TGTGCCAGCAGTGACTCGATTGAAAGGGTCGGTGAAGCTTTCTTT.

This clonotype was counted a few times. The chain uses TRBV6-2 or TRBV6-3 and TRBJ1-1; TRBD1 is a possible D gene (5 bases). With 4 bases removed from V and 3 bases from J, the gap between germline ends came to 15 bases. The length of the CDR3 is 15 residues. Germline V gene lookup returns CDR1 MNHEY and CDR2 SVGEGT. CDR3 in DNA: TGTGCCAGCAGTTCCCGTGGCGGGGGGGACACTGAAGCTTTCTTT. This sequence encodes CASSSRGGGDTEAFF.

The chain combines TRBV6-5 with TRBJ2-1; 12 nucleotides match TRBD2. CDR3 length equals 15 residues. V lost 6 bases to trimming and J lost 10 bases; unmatched junction nucleotides: 10. The germline gives CDR1 MNHEY, CDR2 SVGAGI. As DNA, the CDR3 is TGTGCCAGCAGAAAACTAGCGGGGGGCCCTCGGGAGCAGTTCTTC. Translation gives CASRKLAGGPREQFF.

The sample holds a few counts of this clonotype. The J gene is TRBJ2-5, the V gene TRBV20-1, with D perhaps TRBD2 (6 bases). The CDR3 length is 14 residues. Trimming cost V 2 bases and J 4 bases, with 14 bases left between them. The germline V gene has CDR1 DFQATT and CDR2 SNEGSKA (reference sequence). The CDR3 here is CSARLGTGVETQYF. CDR3 bases: TGCAGTGCTAGACTCGGGACGGGAGTAGAGACCCAGTACTTC.

This clonotype turned up a few times. The chain carries TRBV7-3 and TRBJ2-4; D is unresolved. The CDR3 is 15 residues long. Germline loops: CDR1 SGHTA, CDR2 FQGTGA. The V end was cut by 0 bases, the J end by 0 bases, with 6 bases between. CDR3 in amino acids: CASSLTPGAKNIQYF. The CDR3 bases are TGTGCCAGCAGCTTAACCCCTGGAGCCAAAAACATTCAGTACTTC.

This chain connects TRBV20-1 to TRBJ2-7; 9 bases are shared with TRBD1. Germline CDR1 DFQATT, CDR2 SNEGSKA (reference sequence). The CDR3 contains 14 residues. V dropped 5 bases and J dropped 4; count of bases not matched to a gene: 9. The CDR3 DNA follows: TGCAGTGCTCATCCGGGACAGGGTTTATACGAGCAGTACTTC. This translates into CSAHPGQGLYEQYF.